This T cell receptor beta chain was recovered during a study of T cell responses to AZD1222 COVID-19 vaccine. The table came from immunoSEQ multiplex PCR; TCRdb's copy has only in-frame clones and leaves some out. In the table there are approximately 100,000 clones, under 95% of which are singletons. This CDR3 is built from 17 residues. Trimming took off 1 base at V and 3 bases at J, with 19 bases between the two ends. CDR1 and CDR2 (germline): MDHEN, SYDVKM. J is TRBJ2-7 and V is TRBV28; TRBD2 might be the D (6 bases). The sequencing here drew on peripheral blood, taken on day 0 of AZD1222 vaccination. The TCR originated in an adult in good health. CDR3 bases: TGTGCCAGCAGTTTATTGGGACTCACAAACAGAGGCTACGAGCAGTACTTC. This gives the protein CASSLLGLTNRGYEQYF.